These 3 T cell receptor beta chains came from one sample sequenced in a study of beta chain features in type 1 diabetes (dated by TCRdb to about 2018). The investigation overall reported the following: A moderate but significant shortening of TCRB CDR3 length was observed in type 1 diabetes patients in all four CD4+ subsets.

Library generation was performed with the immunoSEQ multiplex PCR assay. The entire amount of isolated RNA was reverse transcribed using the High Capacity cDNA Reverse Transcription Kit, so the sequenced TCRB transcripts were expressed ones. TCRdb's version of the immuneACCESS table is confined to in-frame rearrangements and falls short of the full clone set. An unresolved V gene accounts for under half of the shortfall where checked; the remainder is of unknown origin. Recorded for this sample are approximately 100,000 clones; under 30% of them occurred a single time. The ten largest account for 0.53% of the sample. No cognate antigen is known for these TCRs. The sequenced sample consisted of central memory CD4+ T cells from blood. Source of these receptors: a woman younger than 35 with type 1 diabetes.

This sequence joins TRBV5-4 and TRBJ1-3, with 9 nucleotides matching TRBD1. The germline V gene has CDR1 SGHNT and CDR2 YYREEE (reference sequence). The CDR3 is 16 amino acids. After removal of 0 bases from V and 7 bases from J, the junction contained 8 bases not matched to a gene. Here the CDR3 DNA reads TGTGCCAGCAGCTTGGGGCCGGGACAGGGCGGGAACACCATATATTTT. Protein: CASSLGPGQGGNTIYF.

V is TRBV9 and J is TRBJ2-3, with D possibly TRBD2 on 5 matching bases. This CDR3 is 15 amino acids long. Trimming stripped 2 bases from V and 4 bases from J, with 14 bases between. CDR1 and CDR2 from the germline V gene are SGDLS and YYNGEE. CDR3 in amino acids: CASSVGAAWADTQYF. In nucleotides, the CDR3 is TGTGCCAGCAGCGTCGGAGCGGCATGGGCAGATACGCAGTATTTT.

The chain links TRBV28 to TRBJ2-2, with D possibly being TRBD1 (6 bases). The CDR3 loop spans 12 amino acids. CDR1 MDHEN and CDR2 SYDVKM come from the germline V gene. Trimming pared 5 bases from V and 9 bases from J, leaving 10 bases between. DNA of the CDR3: TGTGCCAGCAGTCTCCGGGACAGGGAGCTGTTTTTT. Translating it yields CASSLRDRELFF.